This T cell receptor beta chain was documented in a study of CD8 T cells in Susac syndrome. V shed 3 bases and J shed 0 bases, with 5 bases lying between them. The length of the CDR3 is 13 residues. The authors reverse transcribed 0.5 to 1 ug RNA with random hexamers. Coverage of TCR beta CDR3 amplification by immunoSEQ multiplex PCR extended to 54 Vbeta and 13 Jbeta. MiXCR was run by TCRdb on the immunoSEQ multiplex PCR reads, yielding one entry per CDR3 protein. In the table there are fewer than 200,000 distinct CDR3 sequences, approximately 93% of which are singletons. Material for sequencing was CD4+ T cells from PBMCs. This chain connects TRBV12-3 or TRBV12-4 to TRBJ1-1; D gene ambiguous. This receptor was obtained from a human donor in good health. The CDR3 DNA follows: TGTGCCAGCAGTTTTACGGTGAACACTGAAGCTTTCTTT. Translating it yields CASSFTVNTEAFF.